The 9 T cell receptor beta chains below come from one sample, sequenced in a study of PD-1 blockade in classical Hodgkin lymphoma. Relapse was seen in all patients after autologous stem cell transplantation, and brentuximab vedotin exposure was variable. This table comes from immunoSEQ multiplex PCR, and its TCRdb copy is limited to in-frame clones, with some not included. Of about 100,000 clones listed, around 88% were seen once; the top ten hold around 6.6%. Sample: peripheral blood mononuclear cells (PBMCs), taken before the second cycle of nivolumab. The receptors stem from a human donor with classical Hodgkin lymphoma.

Note on this clone: Its ends do not fully match the called genes, so a read error is possible. As DNA, the CDR3 is TGTGCCAGCAGTGACCCGGGAGAGACTAATTATGGCTACACCTTC. It codes for CASSDPGETNYGYTF. The chain combines TRBV25-1 with TRBJ1-2, with no clear D. The germline V gene has CDR1 MGHDK and CDR2 SYGVNS. This CDR3 spans 15 amino acids.

V and J are TRBV5-1 and TRBJ2-7; 12 bases fit TRBD1. The germline V gene encodes CDR1 SGHRS and CDR2 YFSETQ. This CDR3 is 15 amino acids long. Trimming cost V 0 bases and J 7 bases; bases outside gene matches: 5. Here the CDR3 DNA reads TGCGCCAGCAGCTTGGAAGGGACAGGGGGCCGGGAGCAGTACTTC. Its translation is CASSLEGTGGREQYF.

This chain uses TRBV19 with TRBJ1-5; D unresolved. Trimming left V 9 bases short and J 2 bases short, with 17 bases between. The V gene's germline CDR1 is LNHDA and CDR2 SQIVND (reference sequence). There are 15 residues in the CDR3. CDR3 sequence reads: CASNGLLGGNQPQHF. DNA for the CDR3: TGTGCCAGCAACGGACTCCTCGGGGGCAATCAGCCCCAGCATTTT.

The table lists this clone with a few counts. This CDR3 is CATSTGQGPQPQHF. In DNA, the CDR3 is TGTGCCACCAGCACGGGACAGGGTCCGCAGCCCCAGCATTTT. The rearrangement links TRBV15 to TRBJ1-5; the match to TRBD1 covers 9 bases. The CDR3 is 14 amino acids. Germline V gene data show CDR1 as LNHNV and CDR2 as YYDKDF (reference sequence). V shed 4 bases, J shed 7 bases, and the junction held 5 bases outside the gene matches.

This chain joins TRBV14 and TRBJ1-1; 9 bases are a match to TRBD1. Germline trimming cut 4 bases from V and 4 bases from J; bases unmatched to any gene: 4. The CDR3 sequence is 14 residues long. Germline V gene sequence: CDR1 SGHDN, CDR2 FVKESK. CDR3 protein: CASSPGQGPTEAFF. In DNA form, the CDR3 reads TGTGCCAGCAGCCCGGGACAGGGACCCACTGAAGCTTTCTTT.

The chain couples TRBV19 to TRBJ1-1; D remains ambiguous. The CDR3 length is 13 residues. V lost 2 bases to trimming and J lost 1 base, with 5 bases between them. Germline values: CDR1 LNHDA, CDR2 SQIVND (reference sequence). The DNA of the CDR3 is TGTGCCAGTAGTATAACCAAGAACACTGAAGCTTTCTTT. It codes for CASSITKNTEAFF.

The chain combines TRBV6-4 with TRBJ2-1; the match to TRBD2 covers 8 bases. V lost 3 bases to trimming and J lost 10 bases; unmatched junction nucleotides: 11. The V gene's germline CDR1 is MRHNA and CDR2 SNTAGT. This CDR3 comprises 15 residues. CDR3 nucleotide sequence: TGTGCCAGCAGTGATGACCCGAGCGGGGGCGGGGAGCAGTTCTTC. Translated, it gives CASSDDPSGGGEQFF.

This clone was counted between two and nine times. V usage is TRBV6-4 and J usage is TRBJ2-3; 7 nucleotides match TRBD2. Per the germline V gene, CDR1 is MRHNA and CDR2 is SNTAGT. The CDR3 has 14 amino acids. V trimming: 2 bases; J trimming: 5 bases; junction bases outside the gene matches: 4. The CDR3 DNA reads as TGTGCCAGCAGTGACGGGGGGGGTGAAGATACGCAGTATTTT. The encoded protein is CASSDGGGEDTQYF.

In this sample, this clone turned up a few times. The gene calls are TRBV19 and TRBJ1-2; D unclear. Looked up from germline, CDR1 is LNHDA and CDR2 is SQIVND (reference sequence). The CDR3 contains 14 residues. The V end was cut by 3 bases, the J end by 0 bases, with 8 bases between. CDR3 protein: CASSINTANYGYTF. The CDR3, as DNA: TGTGCCAGTAGTATCAACACTGCTAACTATGGCTACACCTTC.